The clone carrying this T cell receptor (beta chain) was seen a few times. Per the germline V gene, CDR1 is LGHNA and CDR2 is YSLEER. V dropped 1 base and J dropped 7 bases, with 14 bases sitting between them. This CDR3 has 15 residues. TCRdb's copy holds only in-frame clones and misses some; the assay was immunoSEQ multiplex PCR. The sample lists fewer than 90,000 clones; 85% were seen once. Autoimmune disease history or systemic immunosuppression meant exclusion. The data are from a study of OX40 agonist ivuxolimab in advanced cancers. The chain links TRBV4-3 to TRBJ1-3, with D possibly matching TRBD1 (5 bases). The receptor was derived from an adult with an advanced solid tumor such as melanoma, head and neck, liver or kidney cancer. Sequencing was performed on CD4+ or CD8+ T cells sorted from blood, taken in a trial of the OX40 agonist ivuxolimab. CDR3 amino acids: CASSQGYRGSNTIYF. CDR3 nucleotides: TGCGCCAGCAGCCAAGGTTATCGGGGGAGTAACACCATATATTTT.